The 7 T cell receptor beta chains below come from one sample, sequenced in a study of preoperative IRX-2 immunotherapy in early breast cancer. Noted treatment: preoperative locoregional IRX-2 cytokine immunotherapy. Using immunoSEQ multiplex PCR, the repertoire was profiled, and TCRdb retains in-frame clones only, with some absent. The profile shows about 28,000 clones, 82% of them singletons. The specimen was taken from a patient treated with IRX-2 immunotherapy. The receptors shown here come from a human donor with breast cancer.

This clone has only a few counts. The chain recombines TRBV18 with TRBJ1-2; TRBD1 might be the D (5 bases). V lost 2 bases and J lost 1, with 14 bases in between. Germline V lookup: CDR1 KGHSH, CDR2 LQKENI. The CDR3 consists of 16 residues. Here the CDR3 reads CASSPGGTDRNYGYTF. CDR3 DNA: TGTGCCAGCTCACCAGGGGGAACCGATCGTAACTATGGCTACACCTTC.

J is TRBJ2-5 and V is TRBV30; 9 positions agree with TRBD2. Germline V gene lookup returns CDR1 GTSNPN and CDR2 SVGIG (reference sequence). Losses at the gene ends were 0 bases for V and 2 bases for J; bases not matched to a gene: 4. The CDR3 runs 15 residues. CDR3 nucleotide sequence: TGTGCCTGGAGTGTAGGTAGCGGGAGACAAGAGACCCAGTACTTC. This codes for CAWSVGSGRQETQYF.

CDR3 sequence (DNA): TGTGCCAGCAGCCCCCGGAGGGAGGTGAACACCGGGGAGCTGTTTTTT. It translates to CASSPRREVNTGELFF. The chain has TRBV11-3 and TRBJ2-2; possibly TRBD2 for D (6 bases). V was trimmed by 5 bases and J by 1 base, leaving 14 bases between them. This CDR3 contains 16 residues. Germline-derived CDR1 and CDR2 are SGHNT and YENEEA. Filled out from reference TRBV11-3 and TRBJ2-2, the complete variable domain reads EAGVVQSPRYKIIEKKQPVAFWCNPISGHNTLYWYLQNLGQGPELLIRYENEEAVDDSQLPKDRFSAERLKGVDSTLKIQPAELGDSAVYLCASSPRREVNTGELFFGEGSRLTVL.

This rearrangement joins TRBV6-8 to TRBJ2-1; D unclear. Germline-derived CDR1 and CDR2 are MNHGY and SAAAGT. CDR3 length: 16 amino acids. V was pared by 1 base and J by 2 bases, with 12 bases between. CDR3 coding DNA: TGTGCCAGCAGTTACTTGGGGAAGGGAACCTACAATGAGCAGTTCTTC. It yields the protein CASSYLGKGTYNEQFF.

This chain uses TRBV30 with TRBJ1-5; TRBD1 agrees at 10 bases. J gave up 7 bases and V 0 bases, and 6 bases lay outside the gene matches. The length of the CDR3 is 15 residues. CDR1 and CDR2 (germline): GTSNPN, SVGIG (reference sequence). CDR3 loop: CAWSVDRGYGQPQHF. The CDR3 nucleotides are TGTGCCTGGAGTGTGGACAGGGGGTACGGACAGCCCCAGCATTTT.

The chain joins TRBV19 to TRBJ1-1; D may be TRBD1 (5 bases). This CDR3 is built from 13 residues. The germline V and J ends were trimmed by 6 bases and 1 base, with 9 bases remaining between them. Germline lookup yields CDR1 LNHDA and CDR2 SQIVND (reference sequence). The CDR3 sequence is CASSPGRNTEAFF. CDR3 DNA sequence: TGTGCCAGTAGCCCAGGGAGGAACACTGAAGCTTTCTTT. The full variable domain, its missing parts supplied by reference TRBV19 and TRBJ1-1, is DGGITQSPKYLFRKEGQNVTLSCEQNLNHDAMYWYRQDPGQGLRLIYYSQIVNDFQKGDIAEGYSVSREKKESFPLTVTSAQKNPTAFYLCASSPGRNTEAFFGQGTRLTVV.

A few counts support this clone. V is TRBV7-1 and J is TRBJ2-2, with D hard to call. TRBV7-1 is designated an ORF whose function remains uncertain. Trimming cost V 5 bases and J 5 bases, with 9 bases left between them. CDR3 length: 13 amino acids. The DNA of the CDR3 is TGTGCCAGCAGCGCCACCCTGACCGGGGAGCTGTTTTTT. Its translation is CASSATLTGELFF.